Included here is one T cell receptor beta chain sequence, with context. The protocol was immunoSEQ multiplex PCR, while the TCRdb copy is restricted to in-frame clones and leaves out a portion. Among about 240,000 clones listed, approximately 85% were seen once. The sample is drawn from a study of blood T cell repertoires in COVID-19. This CDR3 comprises 16 residues. CDR1 and CDR2 from the germline V gene are SGHRS and YFSETQ. V lost 4 bases and J lost 2; bases outside the gene matches: 6. The material sequenced was peripheral blood. The receptor comes from a woman in her sixties or seventies with active or convalescent COVID-19. The chain employs TRBV5-1 and TRBJ2-3, with TRBD2 matching 11 bases. The CDR3 DNA sequence: TGCGCCAGCAGCCCCGGGGGACTAGCGGACACAGATACGCAGTATTTT. Residues: CASSPGGLADTDTQYF.